This T cell receptor beta chain was found in a study of T cell responses to AZD1222 COVID-19 vaccine. Study-wide findings and caveats: Reports indicate that nearly half of spike-specific TCRs are directed at unmutated variant regions. White British donors predominated, females outnumbered males, and clonal diversity was possibly underestimated. Seropositivity was recorded at baseline in only 6 or 7 AZD1222 recipients. None of the repertoires were sampled until the peak T cell response had passed.

The germline V gene encodes CDR1 SNHLY and CDR2 FYNNEI. V was shortened by 3 bases and J by 0 bases, with 4 bases between the two germline ends. The CDR3 runs to 13 residues. Libraries were prepared by immunoSEQ multiplex PCR; TCRdb keeps only in-frame clonotypes and omits some of them. The data contain 100,000 to 150,000 clones, roughly 91% of them singletons. The sample holds one count of this clone. What it binds is not known. This clonotype was sampled from an adult who received the AZD1222 COVID-19 vaccine. This specimen consisted of peripheral blood, obtained 28 days after the second AZD1222 dose. The V gene is TRBV2, the J gene TRBJ2-3; D not certain. The CDR3 nucleotides read TGTGCCAGCAGTGACGTTAGCACAGATACGCAGTATTTT. This translates into CASSDVSTDTQYF.